Here is one T cell receptor (beta chain) with its context. Its antigen is undetermined. These data are taken from a study of cytomegalovirus exposure and HLA in healthy donors. Across the study: Approximately 80 million unique TCRs, all from HLA-typed donors, were included in an early release of the data. Most donors, about 77% of around 400 genotyped, fell in the Caucasian-associated ancestry cluster.

Study-level results: Indistinguishability led to the exclusion of some V segments, TRBV6-2 and TRBV6-3 included. The investigators catalogued 150 to 200 TCR beta chains as cytomegalovirus-associated.

Use of 60 Vbeta and 13 Jbeta primers characterized the PCR. Generated by immunoSEQ multiplex PCR, the TCRdb table keeps only in-frame clones and is missing some. The table has 160,000 or so clones, roughly four fifths seen once. The germline V gene encodes CDR1 MDHEN and CDR2 SYDVKM. CDR3 length: 15 amino acids. Trimming left V 7 bases short and J 0 bases short, with 16 bases between. Sequencing was done on a sample of PBMCs. V is TRBV28 and J is TRBJ2-7; weak D call: TRBD1 (6 bases). The receptor was isolated from a female donor in good health and CMV-seronegative. The CDR3, as DNA: TGTGCCAGCATTTACTCTAGGGGGAGCTCCTACGAGCAGTACTTC. Amino acid sequence: CASIYSRGSSYEQYF.